The 17 T cell receptor beta chains given below trace back to one sample, sequenced in a study of blood T cell repertoires in COVID-19. Only in-frame clones appear in the TCRdb table, and some are missing; sequencing was by immunoSEQ multiplex PCR. The sample has 150,000 to 200,000 clones, 70% to 90% seen once. The sequenced sample consisted of peripheral blood. These receptors originate from a man aged 50 to 60 with active or convalescent COVID-19.

The V and J genes are TRBV5-1 and TRBJ1-3; TRBD1 is a possible D gene (6 bases). This CDR3 contains 14 residues. CDR1 and CDR2 from the germline V gene are SGHRS and YFSETQ. The V and J ends lost 4 bases and 0 bases respectively, with 8 bases between them. For the CDR3, the DNA is TGCGCCAGCAGCCCACAGGGCTCTGGAAACACCATATATTTT. Residues: CASSPQGSGNTIYF.

Note on this clone: Other DNA sequences of this sample code for an identical CDR3. V usage is TRBV7-2 and J usage is TRBJ2-3; 8 nucleotides match TRBD2. Looked up from germline, CDR1 is SGHTA and CDR2 is FQGNSA. With V trimmed by 3 bases and J by 0 bases, 2 bases remained unmatched. The CDR3 runs 15 residues. DNA for the CDR3: TGTGCCAGCAGCTTCCTAGCGGGTAGCACAGATACGCAGTATTTT. Translated, it gives CASSFLAGSTDTQYF.

CDR3 in DNA: TGCAGCACGTGGGTTCGGGGGGGCAATGGCTACACCTTC. This sequence encodes CSTWVRGGNGYTF. The chain is built from TRBV29-1 and TRBJ1-2, with a possible D match to TRBD1 (6 bases). The ends were cut back, 8 bases at V and 6 bases at J, with 19 bases in the middle. This CDR3 contains 13 residues. Germline-derived CDR1 and CDR2 are SQVTM and ANQGSEA.

The chain carries TRBV18 and TRBJ2-3; 7 bases line up with TRBD1. Trimming cost V 5 bases and J 3 bases; bases outside gene matches: 5. Looked up from germline, CDR1 is KGHSH and CDR2 is LQKENI. This CDR3 region has 14 residues. Written as DNA, the CDR3 is TGTGCCAGCTCAGCCCGACAGGGTACAGATACGCAGTATTTT. This codes for CASSARQGTDTQYF.

The chain couples TRBV15 to TRBJ2-2; 12 nucleotides line up with TRBD2. Germline V lookup: CDR1 LNHNV, CDR2 YYDKDF (reference sequence). V gave up 5 bases and J gave up 4 bases; unmatched junction bases: 5. CDR3 length: 16 residues. CDR3 bases: TGTGCCACCAGCGGTAGACTAGCGGGGGTCACCGGGGAGCTGTTTTTT. Its protein is CATSGRLAGVTGELFF.

The chain joins TRBV19 to TRBJ2-3; 10 bases are a match to TRBD1. The junction had 8 bases not matched to a gene; V was cut back by 6 bases and J by 5 bases. CDR1 and CDR2 from the germline V gene are LNHDA and SQIVND (reference sequence). The CDR3 is 15 residues long. The CDR3 here is CASRKTGGAVDTQYF. CDR3 bases: TGTGCCAGTAGGAAGACAGGGGGCGCAGTAGATACGCAGTATTTT.

This chain connects TRBV7-9 to TRBJ2-3, with D possibly being TRBD1 (6 bases). Trimming left V 8 bases short and J 0 bases short, with 6 bases between. The CDR3 spans 12 residues. Germline-derived CDR1 and CDR2 are SEHNR and FQNEAQ (reference sequence). CDR3 bases: TGTGCCAGCGGACAGAGCACAGATACGCAGTATTTT. The encoded protein is CASGQSTDTQYF.

The chain carries TRBV6-6 and TRBJ1-5; no reliable D call. This CDR3 is 16 amino acids long. Germline lookup yields CDR1 MNHNY and CDR2 SVGAGI (reference sequence). The V end was cut by 5 bases, the J end by 0 bases, with 14 bases between. The CDR3 bases are TGTGCCAGCAGTGCCCCGGTTGTTGGTAGCAATCAGCCCCAGCATTTT. Translation: CASSAPVVGSNQPQHF.

The rearrangement joins TRBV6-2 or TRBV6-3 to TRBJ1-2; TRBD1 matches 9 bases. Per germline, CDR1 MNHEY and CDR2 SVGEGT. The V gene end was trimmed by 7 bases and the J gene end by 3 bases; junction bases not matched to a gene: 6. The CDR3 is 14 amino acids. CDR3 sequence (DNA): TGTGCCAGCAACCCCGACAGGGGGGACTATGGCTACACCTTC. Its translation: CASNPDRGDYGYTF.

CDR3 DNA: TGTGCCAGCACCAAGACAGGGGGAGCTTATAGCAATCAGCCCCAGCATTTT. Its translation: CASTKTGGAYSNQPQHF. This chain connects TRBV2 to TRBJ1-5; 9 bases agree with TRBD1. The CDR3 covers 17 residues. The germline V gene encodes CDR1 SNHLY and CDR2 FYNNEI. The V and J ends lost 7 bases and 0 bases, in that order; junction bases with no gene match: 10. Complete variable domain (other parts from reference TRBV2 and TRBJ1-5): EPEVTQTPSHQVTQMGQEVILRCVPISNHLYFYWYRQILGQKVEFLVSFYNNEISEKSEIFDDQFSVERPDGSNFTLKIRSTKLEDSAMYFCASTKTGGAYSNQPQHFGDGTRLSIL.

This chain links TRBV4-1 with TRBJ2-1; 10 bases agree with TRBD1. CDR1 MGHRA and CDR2 YSYEKL come from the germline V gene. The ends lost 5 bases at V and 2 bases at J; junction bases unmatched: 3. The CDR3 has 15 residues. In DNA form, the CDR3 reads TGCGCCAGCAGCGGGGGACAGGGGCCCTACAATGAGCAGTTCTTC. It translates to CASSGGQGPYNEQFF.

The chain couples TRBV25-1 to TRBJ2-7; 7 nucleotides line up with TRBD1. Trimming removed 2 bases from V and 7 bases from J; junction bases left unmatched: 11. The CDR3 is 15 amino acids. Germline loops: CDR1 MGHDK, CDR2 SYGVNS. The CDR3 DNA sequence: TGTGCCAGCAGTGAAGGGGACAGCTTCGTGGAAGAGCAGTACTTC. It translates to CASSEGDSFVEEQYF.

The genes are TRBV7-7 and TRBJ2-5, with TRBD1 matching 11 bases. This CDR3 contains 13 residues. The ends lost 7 bases at V and 7 bases at J; junction bases unmatched: 5. The germline V gene has CDR1 SSHAT and CDR2 FNYEAQ (reference sequence). The CDR3 spells CASTPGQGGTQYF. The CDR3 DNA reads as TGTGCCAGCACCCCGGGACAGGGGGGGACCCAGTACTTC. Combining the CDR3 with reference TRBV7-7 and TRBJ2-5 gives the whole variable domain GAGVSQSPRYKVTKRGQDVTLRCDPISSHATLYWYQQALGQGPEFLTYFNYEAQPDKSGLPSDRFSAERPEGSISTLTIQRTEQRDSAMYRCASTPGQGGTQYFGPGTRLLVL.

The CDR3 nucleotides read TGTGCCAGTAGTCCCCGGGGACAGGGTTCGGGCAATCAGCCCCAGCATTTT. Its translation: CASSPRGQGSGNQPQHF. The chain uses TRBV19 and TRBJ1-5; 9 bases line up with TRBD1. V gave up 5 bases and J gave up 2 bases; unmatched junction bases: 10. The germline gives CDR1 LNHDA, CDR2 SQIVND (reference sequence). The CDR3 totals 17 residues.

The V gene is TRBV11-2, the J gene TRBJ2-3, with D maybe TRBD1 (6 bases). Germline CDR1 SGHAT, CDR2 FQNNGV. V lost 5 bases and J 4 bases, leaving 10 bases between the germline ends. The CDR3 consists of 13 residues. CDR3 protein: CASSLQGPDTQYF. The CDR3 nucleotides read TGTGCCAGCAGCCTACAGGGACCAGATACGCAGTATTTT.

The chain recombines TRBV19 with TRBJ1-4; 9 nucleotides align to TRBD1. This CDR3 is 14 amino acids long. V lost 4 bases to trimming and J lost 5 bases; unmatched junction nucleotides: 2. CDR1 and CDR2 (germline): LNHDA, SQIVND (reference sequence). The CDR3 region is CASSTGTGNEKLFF. The DNA of the CDR3 is TGTGCCAGTAGTACAGGGACAGGGAATGAAAAACTGTTTTTT.

The V call is TRBV2, the J call TRBJ1-6; TRBD1 agrees at 7 bases. This CDR3 spans 17 amino acids. The V gene end was trimmed by 6 bases and the J gene end by 0 bases; junction bases not matched to a gene: 8. CDR1 SNHLY and CDR2 FYNNEI come from the germline V gene. This chain's CDR3 is CASRGDRPSSYNSPLHF. The CDR3 nucleotides read TGTGCCAGCAGGGGGGACAGACCGAGCTCCTATAATTCACCCCTCCACTTT.